Below, one T cell receptor (beta chain) is given with its context. Its target is not known. The read finishes 3 residues shy of the CDR3 end, and the germline J gene is used to complete it. These data are taken from a study of T cells in women clearing cervical HPV infection. About the research overall: Case blood drawn at lesion detection; control blood after infection cleared. Study-level findings and limits: TRBV6-7 abundance was lower in cases than controls (around 0.1% versus 0.15%). Repertoire richness, not evenness, was significantly elevated in CIN3+ cases versus controls.

TCRdb's copy holds only in-frame clones and misses some; the assay was immunoSEQ multiplex PCR. This sample's table has about 30,000 clones. Germline V lookup: CDR1 DFQATT, CDR2 SNEGSKA (reference sequence). V lost 5 bases, J lost 1 base, and 14 bases lay in between. CDR3 size: 14 residues. Material for sequencing was blood buffy coat. This sequence originates from a woman between 18 and 70 years old with a cervical HPV16 infection that either progressed to CIN3+ or cleared (not recorded which). V usage is TRBV20-1 and J usage is TRBJ1-2; D may be TRBD1 (6 bases). The CDR3 here is CSAGTCKDNYGYTF. CDR3 DNA, as far as it was read: TGCAGTGCTGGGACATGCAAGGATAACTATGGC.